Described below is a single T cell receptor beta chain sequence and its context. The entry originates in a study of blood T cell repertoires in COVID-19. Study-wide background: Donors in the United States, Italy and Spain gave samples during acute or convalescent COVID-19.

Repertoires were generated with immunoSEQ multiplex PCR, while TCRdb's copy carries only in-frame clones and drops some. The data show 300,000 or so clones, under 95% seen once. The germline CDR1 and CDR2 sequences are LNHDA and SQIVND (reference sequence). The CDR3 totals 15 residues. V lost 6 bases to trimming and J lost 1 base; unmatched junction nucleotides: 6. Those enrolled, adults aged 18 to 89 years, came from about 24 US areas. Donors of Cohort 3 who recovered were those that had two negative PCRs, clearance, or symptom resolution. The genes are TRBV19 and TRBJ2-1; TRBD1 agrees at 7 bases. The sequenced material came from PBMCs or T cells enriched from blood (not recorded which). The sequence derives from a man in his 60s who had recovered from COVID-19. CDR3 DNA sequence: TGTGCCAGTAGGGGGGAACAGGGGTCCTACAATGAGCAGTTCTTC. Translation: CASRGEQGSYNEQFF.